A single sample gave rise to the 23 T cell receptor beta chains below, sequenced in a study of naive and memory T cell subsets. An equimolar mix of two oligonucleotides served as the beta constant-region primer for TRBC1 and TRBC2. Four rounds of PCR amplified the ligated cDNA using nested alpha and beta constant-region primers plus SP2. TCRdb called the UMI-ligation and nested PCR reads again in MiXCR, with one record for every CDR3 protein. This table has around 140,000 distinct CDR3 sequences, approximately 20% appearing once. The antigens these receptors bind are not known. General observations from the study: Naive repertoires, especially CD8, held a few larger clonotypes, possibly memory cells re-expressing CD45RA.

Sequencing was done on a sample of naive CD8+ T cells from blood. The receptors originated from a human donor in good health.

The chain couples TRBV5-1 to TRBJ2-3; TRBD2 matches 7 bases. The junction had 13 bases not matched to a gene; V was cut back by 4 bases and J by 5 bases. CDR3 length: 16 residues. CDR1 and CDR2 from the germline V gene are SGHRS and YFSETQ. In DNA, the CDR3 is TGCGCCAGCAGCCCATTCAGACGGGAGGTCGGAGATACGCAGTATTTT. Its translation: CASSPFRREVGDTQYF. The whole variable domain, filled in from reference TRBV5-1 and TRBJ2-3, reads KAGVTQTPRYLIKTRGQQVTLSCSPISGHRSVSWYQQTPGQGLQFLFEYFSETQRNKGNFPGRFSGRQFSNSRSEMNVSTLELGDSALYLCASSPFRREVGDTQYFGPGTRLTVL.

V usage is TRBV2 and J usage is TRBJ1-5, with a tentative D call TRBD1 (6 bases). The CDR3 is made up of 13 amino acids. From germline, CDR1 is SNHLY and CDR2 FYNNEI. The V end lost 6 bases, the J end lost 4 bases, and 10 bases lay between the germline ends. The CDR3 sequence: CASRVRGNQPQHF. The CDR3 DNA follows: TGTGCCAGCAGGGTCAGGGGAAATCAGCCCCAGCATTTT.

In its sample, this clonotype was seen a few times. V and J are TRBV13 and TRBJ1-1; 7 nucleotides match TRBD1. This CDR3 is 13 amino acids long. The trim removed 5 bases at V and 6 bases at J, leaving 6 bases unmatched. Germline V gene lookup returns CDR1 PRHDT and CDR2 FYEKMQ (reference sequence). The CDR3: CASSGQVGAEAFF. DNA of the CDR3: TGTGCCAGCAGCGGACAGGTCGGCGCTGAAGCTTTCTTT.

V gene TRBV28 combines with J gene TRBJ2-7; D is possibly TRBD1 or TRBD2 (6 bases each). Germline assignment: CDR1 MDHEN and CDR2 SYDVKM. This CDR3 is built from 15 residues. Between the trimmed V and J ends, which lost 6 bases and 6 bases, there was a span of 21 bases. CDR3 DNA sequence: TGTGCCAGCAGCCCCCTCGGGGGCAGGGCCCTCGAGCAGTACTTC. Its translation: CASSPLGGRALEQYF.

The rearrangement joins TRBV24-1 to TRBJ2-3; the D is unclear. CDR1 KGHDR and CDR2 SFDVKD come from the germline V gene. This CDR3 has 13 residues. V dropped 3 bases and J dropped 4 bases, with 7 bases sitting between them. CDR3 sequence reads: CATSDTTPDTQYF. The DNA for the CDR3 is TGTGCCACCAGTGATACGACTCCAGATACGCAGTATTTT.

This clonotype turned up a few times. This chain connects TRBV11-2 to TRBJ2-1; D is possibly TRBD1 (5 bases). The germline V gene encodes CDR1 SGHAT and CDR2 FQNNGV. The V end lost 2 bases, the J end lost 3 bases, and 17 bases lay between the germline ends. CDR3 size: 17 residues. As DNA, the CDR3 is TGTGCCAGCAGCTTAAGCGTGGGGCTAGACAGCTACAATGAGCAGTTCTTC. Encoded protein: CASSLSVGLDSYNEQFF.

The chain carries TRBV30 and TRBJ1-6, with 7 positions matching TRBD1. Germline loops: CDR1 GTSNPN, CDR2 SVGIG (reference sequence). The J segment lost 9 bases and the V segment lost 5 bases, leaving 4 bases of the junction unmatched. The CDR3 is 12 amino acids. The CDR3 DNA reads TGTGCCTGGGGGACAGCGCTTTCACCCCTCCACTTT. This gives the protein CAWGTALSPLHF.

The table lists this clonotype with a few counts. J is TRBJ1-1 and V is TRBV10-2, with D tentatively TRBD1 (5 bases). The CDR3 is 13 residues long. The V end lost 9 bases, the J end lost 0 bases, and 11 bases lay between the germline ends. Per the germline V gene, CDR1 is WSHSY and CDR2 is SAAADI. CDR3 DNA: TGCGCCAGGAGGGACGGGATGAACACTGAAGCTTTCTTT. Protein sequence: CARRDGMNTEAFF.

This clonotype was counted a few times. The chain couples TRBV28 to TRBJ2-4, with D uncertain. Trimming cost V 3 bases and J 4 bases, with 16 bases left between them. Germline V gene sequence: CDR1 MDHEN, CDR2 SYDVKM. The CDR3 consists of 16 residues. The CDR3 loop is CASSFSPGELKNIQYF. CDR3 sequence (DNA): TGTGCCAGCAGTTTTAGTCCAGGAGAGCTAAAAAACATTCAGTACTTC.

This clonotype was recorded a few times. The rearrangement links TRBV20-1 to TRBJ1-5; maybe TRBD1 (6 bases). V dropped 5 bases and J dropped 5 bases, with 19 bases sitting between them. This CDR3 spans 15 amino acids. Germline V gene data show CDR1 as DFQATT and CDR2 as SNEGSKA (reference sequence). The CDR3 loop is CSASPGGGLDQPQHF. CDR3 DNA: TGCAGTGCTTCGCCGGGGGGGGGGCTAGATCAGCCCCAGCATTTT.

In this sample, this clonotype turned up a few times. This chain links TRBV28 with TRBJ2-1; D not certain. CDR3 length: 14 amino acids. V was clipped by 5 bases and J by 6 bases, with 14 bases between them. Per the germline V gene, CDR1 is MDHEN and CDR2 is SYDVKM. The CDR3 DNA sequence: TGTGCCAGCAGTCCACCATTAGCCCCCAATGAGCAGTTCTTC. Protein: CASSPPLAPNEQFF. The whole variable domain, remainder taken from reference TRBV28 and TRBJ2-1, is DVKVTQSSRYLVKRTGEKVFLECVQDMDHENMFWYRQDPGLGLRLIYFSYDVKMKEKGDIPEGYSVSREKKERFSLILESASTNQTSMYLCASSPPLAPNEQFFGPGTRLTVL.

The chain is built from TRBV27 and TRBJ1-2; TRBD1 agrees at 9 bases. Germline loops: CDR1 MNHEY, CDR2 SMNVEV (reference sequence). Trimming removed 7 bases from V and 7 bases from J; junction bases left unmatched: 13. The CDR3 covers 15 residues. CDR3 region: CASTPKGWDRVGYTF. The DNA for the CDR3 is TGTGCCAGCACCCCTAAGGGGTGGGACAGGGTTGGCTACACCTTC.

The CDR3 nucleotides read TGCAGCGTTTACTGGACTAGCGGGAGCGGGGATGAGCAGTTCTTC. Its protein is CSVYWTSGSGDEQFF. V gene TRBV29-1 combines with J gene TRBJ2-1, with 13 bases matching TRBD2. Germline-derived CDR1 and CDR2 are SQVTM and ANQGSEA. This CDR3 is 15 amino acids long. J lost 8 bases, V lost 5 bases, and 9 bases had no gene match.

The rearrangement joins TRBV28 to TRBJ2-1, with 8 bases identical to TRBD2. CDR1 MDHEN and CDR2 SYDVKM come from the germline V gene. V was clipped by 3 bases and J by 5 bases; unmatched bases: 6. This CDR3 has 15 amino acids. This CDR3 reads CASSFSREEDNEQFF. The CDR3 nucleotides are TGTGCCAGCAGTTTTTCGCGGGAGGAGGACAATGAGCAGTTCTTC.

The chain links TRBV29-1 to TRBJ2-7; TRBD2 agrees at 7 bases. The CDR3 spans 15 residues. Per the germline V gene, CDR1 is SQVTM and CDR2 is ANQGSEA. J gave up 3 bases and V 3 bases, and 11 bases lay outside the gene matches. CDR3 residues: CSVEGGDYPLYEQYF. CDR3 in DNA: TGCAGCGTTGAGGGGGGGGACTACCCTCTCTACGAGCAGTACTTC.

The CDR3 sequence is CSVEVESYNEQFF. The CDR3 nucleotides are TGCAGCGTTGAGGTAGAATCCTACAATGAGCAGTTCTTC. The chain carries TRBV29-1 and TRBJ2-1, with unresolved D. This CDR3 is built from 13 residues. With 3 bases removed from V and 1 base from J, the gap between germline ends came to 7 bases. Germline V gene lookup returns CDR1 SQVTM and CDR2 ANQGSEA.

The V gene is TRBV12-3 or TRBV12-4, the J gene TRBJ1-5, with TRBD1 identical over 7 bases. The CDR3 has 14 residues. V was pared by 5 bases and J by 6 bases, with 7 bases of the junction left unmatched. The CDR3 coding sequence is TGTGCCAGCAGTGAAGGGACAGCAGGTCAGCCCCAGCATTTT. This translates into CASSEGTAGQPQHF.

The rearrangement links TRBV10-2 to TRBJ2-7, with 8 bases matching TRBD2. Germline assignment: CDR1 WSHSY and CDR2 SAAADI. This CDR3 contains 13 residues. J was trimmed by 2 bases and V by 10 bases; bases with no gene match: 7. The chain's CDR3 is CATLAGTTYEQYF. The CDR3 nucleotides are TGCGCCACCTTAGCGGGGACCACCTACGAGCAGTACTTC.

This chain connects TRBV7-9 to TRBJ2-1; 7 bases fit TRBD2. The CDR3 is 15 residues long. V lost 3 bases, J lost 9 bases, and 11 bases stayed unmatched. Germline CDR1 SEHNR, CDR2 FQNEAQ (reference sequence). The DNA for the CDR3 is TGTGCCAGCAGCTTGCGCGGACTAGGGTTTCCTGAGCAGTTCTTC. Its protein is CASSLRGLGFPEQFF.

This chain uses TRBV9 with TRBJ2-7, with D perhaps matching TRBD1 (6 bases). The CDR3 runs 14 residues. Germline V gene sequence: CDR1 SGDLS, CDR2 YYNGEE. V was pared by 3 bases and J by 6 bases, with 16 bases between. DNA of the CDR3: TGTGCCAGCAGCGAGAGGTCAGGGGACCCCGAGCAGTACTTC. It is translated as CASSERSGDPEQYF.

This clonotype has only a few counts. The J gene is TRBJ1-1, the V gene TRBV4-1, with D unclear. V lost 1 base and J 5 bases, leaving 17 bases between the germline ends. The germline gives CDR1 MGHRA, CDR2 YSYEKL. The CDR3 sequence is 16 residues long. CDR3 region: CASSQGEGSLGTEAFF. In DNA form, the CDR3 reads TGCGCCAGCAGCCAAGGCGAAGGAAGCTTGGGGACTGAAGCTTTCTTT.

The sample holds a few counts of this clonotype. An end of the junction differs from the germline gene, which may be a read error. DNA of the CDR3: TGTGCCAGCAGCCCTGTGGGGCTGGGACAAAACCTGTTTTTT. It encodes CASSPVGLGQNLFF. V is TRBV12-3 or TRBV12-4 and J is TRBJ1-4, with a tentative D call TRBD1 (6 bases). CDR3 length equals 14 residues.

This rearrangement joins TRBV29-1 to TRBJ2-7; TRBD1 agrees at 10 bases. With 5 bases clipped from V and 3 bases from J, the junction kept 1 base outside the gene matches. Per germline, CDR1 SQVTM and CDR2 ANQGSEA. CDR3 length: 12 residues. The CDR3 is CSVRTGGYEQYF. The CDR3 nucleotides are TGCAGCGTTAGGACAGGGGGCTACGAGCAGTACTTC.